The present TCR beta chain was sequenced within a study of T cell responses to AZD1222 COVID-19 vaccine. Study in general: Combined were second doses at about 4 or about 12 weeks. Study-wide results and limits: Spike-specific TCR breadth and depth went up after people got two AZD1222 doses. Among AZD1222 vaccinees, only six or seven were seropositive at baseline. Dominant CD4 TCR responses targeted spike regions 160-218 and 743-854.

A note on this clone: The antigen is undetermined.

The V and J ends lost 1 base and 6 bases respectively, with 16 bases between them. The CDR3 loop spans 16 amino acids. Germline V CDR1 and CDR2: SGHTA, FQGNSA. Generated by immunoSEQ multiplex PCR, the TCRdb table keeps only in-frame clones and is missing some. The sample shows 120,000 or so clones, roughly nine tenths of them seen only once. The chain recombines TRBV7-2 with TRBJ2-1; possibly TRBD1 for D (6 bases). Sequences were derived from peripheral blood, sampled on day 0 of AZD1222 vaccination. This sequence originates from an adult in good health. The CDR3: CASSLGVTGWSNEQFF. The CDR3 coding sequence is TGTGCCAGCAGCTTAGGGGTCACAGGGTGGAGCAATGAGCAGTTCTTC.